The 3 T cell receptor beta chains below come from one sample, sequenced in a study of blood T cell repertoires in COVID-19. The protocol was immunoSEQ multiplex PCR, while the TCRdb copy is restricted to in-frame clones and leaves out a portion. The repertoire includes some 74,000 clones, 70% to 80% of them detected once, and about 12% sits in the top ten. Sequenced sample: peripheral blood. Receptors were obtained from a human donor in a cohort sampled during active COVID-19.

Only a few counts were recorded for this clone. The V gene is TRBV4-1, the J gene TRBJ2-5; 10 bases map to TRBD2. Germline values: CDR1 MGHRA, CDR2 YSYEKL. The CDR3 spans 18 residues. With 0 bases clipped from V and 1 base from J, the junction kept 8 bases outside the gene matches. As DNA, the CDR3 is TGCGCCAGCAGCCAAGAAAGGAGAGTAGCGGGGGGCCAAGAGACCCAGTACTTC. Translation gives CASSQERRVAGGQETQYF.

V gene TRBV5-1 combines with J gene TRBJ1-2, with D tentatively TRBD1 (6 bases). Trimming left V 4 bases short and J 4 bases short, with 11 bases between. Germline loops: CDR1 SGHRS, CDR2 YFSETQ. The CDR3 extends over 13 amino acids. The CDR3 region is CASSPTGTYGYTF. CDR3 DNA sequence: TGCGCCAGCAGCCCAACAGGGACCTATGGCTACACCTTC.

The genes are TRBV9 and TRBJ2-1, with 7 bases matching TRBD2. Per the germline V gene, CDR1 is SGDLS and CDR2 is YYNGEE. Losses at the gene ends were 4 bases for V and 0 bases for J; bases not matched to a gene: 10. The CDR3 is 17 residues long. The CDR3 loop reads CASSYTSTGGSYNEQFF. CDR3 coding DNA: TGTGCCAGCAGCTACACTTCCACGGGGGGCTCCTACAATGAGCAGTTCTTC.